This is a list of T cell receptor beta chains from one sample in a study of T cells in Graves' hyperthyroidism and ophthalmopathy. From the multiplex PCR reads, TCRdb called clonotypes with MiXCR, one entry per CDR3 protein. The sample lists 250,000 to 300,000 distinct CDR3 sequences, roughly 15% occurring once. Source material: blood. The receptors come from a woman aged 40 to 50 with Graves' hyperthyroidism that later progressed to Graves' ophthalmopathy. The CDR3 runs from the conserved cysteine through the conserved F or W.

J | V | CDR3
TRBJ1-2 | TRBV2 | CASRDSYGYTF
TRBJ2-7 | TRBV28 | CASSFRGLAGGRSYEQYF
TRBJ1-2 | TRBV5-1 | CASRTGTGHYGYTF
TRBJ2-5 | TRBV2 | CASSEDTAWGETQYF
TRBJ2-3 | TRBV20-1 | CSASIAAGYTDTQYF
TRBJ2-7 | TRBV27 | CASRTPRERDSWRPYEQYF
TRBJ1-4 | TRBV9 | CASSVGLSSINEKLFF
TRBJ2-7 | TRBV28 | CASSVLAGGYEQYF
TRBJ2-3 | TRBV20-1 | CSTGRGNTDTQYF
TRBJ2-7 | TRBV30 | CAWDRTGRNEQYF
TRBJ1-6 | TRBV7-2 | CASSFKGVSSYNSPLHF